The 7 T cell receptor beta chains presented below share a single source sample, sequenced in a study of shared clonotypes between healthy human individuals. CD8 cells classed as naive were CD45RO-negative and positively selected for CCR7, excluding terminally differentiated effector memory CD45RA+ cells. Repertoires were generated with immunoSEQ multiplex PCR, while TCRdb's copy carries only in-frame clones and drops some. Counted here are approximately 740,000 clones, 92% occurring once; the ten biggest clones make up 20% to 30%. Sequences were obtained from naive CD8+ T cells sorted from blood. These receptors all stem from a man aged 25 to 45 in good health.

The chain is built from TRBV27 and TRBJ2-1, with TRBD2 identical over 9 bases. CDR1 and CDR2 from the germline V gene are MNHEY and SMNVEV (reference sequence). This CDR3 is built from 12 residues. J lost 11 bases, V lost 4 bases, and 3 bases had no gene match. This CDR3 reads CASSSLAGQQFF. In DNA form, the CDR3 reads TGTGCCAGCAGTTCTCTAGCGGGGCAGCAGTTCTTC.

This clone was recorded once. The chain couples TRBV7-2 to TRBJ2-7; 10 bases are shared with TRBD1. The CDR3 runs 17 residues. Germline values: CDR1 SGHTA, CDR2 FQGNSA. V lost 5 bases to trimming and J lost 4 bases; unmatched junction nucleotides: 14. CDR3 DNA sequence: TGTGCCAGCAGCCACCCGTTTCCGGGACAGGGGCGATACGAGCAGTACTTC. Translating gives CASSHPFPGQGRYEQYF.

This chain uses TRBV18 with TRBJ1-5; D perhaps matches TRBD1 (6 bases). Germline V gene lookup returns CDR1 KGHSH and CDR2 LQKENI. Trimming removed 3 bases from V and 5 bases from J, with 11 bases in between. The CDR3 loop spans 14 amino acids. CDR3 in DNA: TGTGCCAGCTCACCTTACAGGGTGTATCAGCCCCAGCATTTT. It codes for CASSPYRVYQPQHF.

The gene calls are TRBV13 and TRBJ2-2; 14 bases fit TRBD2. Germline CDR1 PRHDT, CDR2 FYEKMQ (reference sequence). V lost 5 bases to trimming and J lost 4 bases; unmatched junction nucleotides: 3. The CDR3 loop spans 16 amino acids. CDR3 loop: CASSRGLAGVTGELFF. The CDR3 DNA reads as TGTGCCAGCAGCCGGGGACTAGCGGGAGTCACCGGGGAGCTGTTTTTT.

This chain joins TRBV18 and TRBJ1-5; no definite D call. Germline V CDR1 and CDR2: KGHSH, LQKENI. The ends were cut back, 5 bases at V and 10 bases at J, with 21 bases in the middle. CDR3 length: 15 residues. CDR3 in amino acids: CASSGNDRGQYPQHF. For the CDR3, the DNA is TGTGCCAGCTCAGGAAACGACCGAGGGCAGTACCCCCAGCATTTT.

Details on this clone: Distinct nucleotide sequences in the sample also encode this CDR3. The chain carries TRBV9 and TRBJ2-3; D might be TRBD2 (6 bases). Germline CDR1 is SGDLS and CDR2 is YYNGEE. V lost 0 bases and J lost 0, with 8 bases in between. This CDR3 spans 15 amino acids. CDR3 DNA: TGTGCCAGCAGCGTAGTGGCGGGAAGCACAGATACGCAGTATTTT. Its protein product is CASSVVAGSTDTQYF.

CDR3 in DNA: TGTGCCTGGAGTGTGGGAGTCTCAAATGAGCAGTTCTTC. This sequence encodes CAWSVGVSNEQFF. This chain joins TRBV30 and TRBJ2-1; weak D call: TRBD2 (5 bases). The germline V and J ends were trimmed by 0 bases and 7 bases, with 10 bases remaining between them. Germline V CDR1 and CDR2: GTSNPN, SVGIG (reference sequence). This CDR3 comprises 13 residues.